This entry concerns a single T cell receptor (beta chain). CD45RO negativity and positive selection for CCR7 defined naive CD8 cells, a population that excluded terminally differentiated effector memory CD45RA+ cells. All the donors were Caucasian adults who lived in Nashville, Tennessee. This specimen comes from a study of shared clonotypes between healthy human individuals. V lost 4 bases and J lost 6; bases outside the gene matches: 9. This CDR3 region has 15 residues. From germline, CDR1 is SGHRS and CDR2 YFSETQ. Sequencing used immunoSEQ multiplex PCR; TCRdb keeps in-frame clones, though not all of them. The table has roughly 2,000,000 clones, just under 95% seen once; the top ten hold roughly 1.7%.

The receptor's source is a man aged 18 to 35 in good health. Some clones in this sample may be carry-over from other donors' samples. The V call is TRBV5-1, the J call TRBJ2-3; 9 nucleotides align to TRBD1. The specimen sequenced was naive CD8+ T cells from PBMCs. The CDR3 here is CASSGLQGASDTQYF. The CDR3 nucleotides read TGCGCCAGCAGCGGACTACAGGGGGCTAGTGATACGCAGTATTTT.